One and the same sample provided the 32 T cell receptor beta chains below, sequenced in a study of T cells after yellow fever vaccination (dated by TCRdb to 2018 to 2020). Receptor amplification or capture employed 5' RACE. Instrument on record: Illumina HiSeq 2500. Clones were called with MiXCR by TCRdb after fastp trimmed the public reads at Q25, and only in-frame beta chains were retained. Rows with one shared CDR3 protein collapse into an entry with the most common genes and DNA. In all, the sample holds fewer than 400,000 distinct CDR3 sequences, and 6.2% of those were seen once. 15% of the sample comes from the top ten. This sample's treatment or condition label indicates: live attenuated yellow fever vaccine strain. The sample consisted of PBMCs, taken 5 days after the yellow fever booster vaccination. The receptors were gathered from a man aged 30-40 years who received the YFV17D yellow fever vaccine.

The chain is built from TRBV5-1 and TRBJ2-7; D gene uncertain. Trimming removed 10 bases at V and 6 bases at J, with 23 bases between. This CDR3 contains 14 residues. CDR1 is SGHRS and CDR2 is YFSETQ in the germline V gene. The chain's CDR3 is CASAWGGGQAEQYF. The CDR3, as DNA: TGCGCCTCAGCTTGGGGTGGTGGCCAAGCCGAGCAGTACTTC.

This clonotype was counted at least ten times. The CDR3 region is CASSWSGGDKETQYF. The DNA for the CDR3 is TGTGCCAGCAGTTGGAGCGGAGGGGATAAAGAGACCCAGTACTTC. The V gene is TRBV6-5, the J gene TRBJ2-5, with a weak D call TRBD2 (6 bases). Germline V gene sequence: CDR1 MNHEY, CDR2 SVGAGI. V was trimmed by 4 bases and J by 3 bases, leaving 15 bases between them. This CDR3 spans 15 amino acids.

This chain uses TRBV20-1 with TRBJ1-5; no clear D. Germline V gene lookup returns CDR1 DFQATT and CDR2 SNEGSKA (reference sequence). Trimming removed 0 bases from V and 0 bases from J, with 21 bases in between. This CDR3 has 19 residues. The CDR3 spells CSAREAVGRPWDSNQPQHF. CDR3 DNA: TGCAGTGCTAGAGAAGCTGTCGGCAGGCCATGGGATAGCAATCAGCCCCAGCATTTT.

This clonotype was observed at least ten times. The V gene is TRBV7-9, the J gene TRBJ2-7; D may be TRBD1 (6 bases). V was pared by 5 bases and J by 5 bases, with 13 bases between. Germline values: CDR1 SEHNR, CDR2 FQNEAQ (reference sequence). CDR3 length: 13 residues. CDR3 protein: CASSRAGDDEQYF. In DNA form, the CDR3 reads TGTGCCAGCAGCCGGGCAGGGGACGACGAGCAGTACTTC.

Ten or more counts support this clonotype. The chain combines TRBV12-3 or TRBV12-4 with TRBJ2-1, with D possibly being TRBD2 (7 bases). CDR3 size: 16 residues. Trimming cost V 8 bases and J 9 bases, with 26 bases left between them. CDR3 amino acids: CASSQGGVRLAGEQFF. DNA for the CDR3: TGTGCCAGCTCACAGGGAGGGGTCCGGCTAGCTGGTGAGCAGTTCTTC.

The genes are TRBV10-3 and TRBJ2-1; D is unresolved. Germline lookup yields CDR1 ENHRY and CDR2 SYGVKD. V was pared by 6 bases and J by 5 bases, with 8 bases between. CDR3 length: 12 residues. This chain's CDR3 is CAIRDQDNEQFF. In nucleotides, the CDR3 is TGTGCCATCAGGGACCAGGACAATGAGCAGTTCTTC.

This clonotype has just a few counts. The chain carries TRBV7-2 and TRBJ2-7; D is unresolved. This CDR3 has 14 amino acids. V was clipped by 1 base and J by 2 bases, with 9 bases between them. Germline CDR1 reads SGHTA; CDR2 reads FQGNSA. In DNA form, the CDR3 reads TGTGCCAGCAGCTTAGTTTACCCTACCTACGAGCAGTACTTC. This translates into CASSLVYPTYEQYF.

This clonotype was picked up a small number of times. The V call is TRBV6-2 or TRBV6-3, the J call TRBJ2-7, with TRBD2 identical over 8 bases. The CDR3 runs 17 residues. Germline V lookup: CDR1 MNHEY, CDR2 SVGEGT. J gave up 2 bases and V 0 bases, and 9 bases lay outside the gene matches. CDR3 coding DNA: TGTGCCAGCAGTTACTCCTCCGGGAGGGCCAGGGCCTACGAGCAGTACTTC. It yields the protein CASSYSSGRARAYEQYF.

This clonotype was seen at least ten times. The V gene is TRBV29-1, the J gene TRBJ2-7; D uncertain. CDR3 length: 17 residues. V lost 8 bases to trimming and J lost 4 bases, with 30 bases between them. CDR1 is SQVTM and CDR2 is ANQGSEA in the germline V gene. The CDR3 sequence is CSTTSSGVDLVGYEQYF. DNA for the CDR3: TGCAGCACAACCTCCAGTGGGGTGGATCTTGTTGGGTACGAGCAGTACTTC.

In its sample, this clonotype was seen many times. This rearrangement joins TRBV7-2 to TRBJ2-7, with TRBD1 as a possible D gene (6 bases). Germline V CDR1 and CDR2: SGHTA, FQGNSA. The CDR3 totals 13 residues. V was clipped by 3 bases and J by 4 bases, with 10 bases between them. CDR3 protein: CASSFAGEYEQYF. The CDR3 DNA sequence: TGTGCCAGCAGCTTCGCAGGGGAATACGAGCAGTACTTC. Full variable domain (rest looked up from reference TRBV7-2 and TRBJ2-7): GAGVSQSPSNKVTEKGKDVELRCDPISGHTALYWYRQSLGQGLEFLIYFQGNSAPDKSGLPSDRFSAERTGGSVSTLTIQRTQQEDSAVYLCASSFAGEYEQYFGPGTRLTVT.

The chain employs TRBV5-5 and TRBJ1-5, with 9 nucleotides matching TRBD1. After removal of 4 bases from V and 11 bases from J, the junction contained 4 bases not matched to a gene. Germline V gene sequence: CDR1 SGHKS, CDR2 YYEKEE (reference sequence). CDR3 length: 12 amino acids. The CDR3 bases are TGTGCCAGCAGCGCCGGGACAGGGACCCAGCATTTT. The encoded protein is CASSAGTGTQHF. The full variable domain, rest sourced from reference TRBV5-5 and TRBJ1-5, is DAGVTQSPTHLIKTRGQQVTLRCSPISGHKSVSWYQQVLGQGPQFIFQYYEKEERGRGNFPDRFSARQFPNYSSELNVNALLLGDSALYLCASSAGTGTQHFGDGTRLSIL.

This clonotype was observed at least ten times. The V and J genes are TRBV28 and TRBJ2-3, with unresolved D. V lost 4 bases and J lost 2, with 7 bases in between. Germline lookup yields CDR1 MDHEN and CDR2 SYDVKM. CDR3 length: 13 residues. CDR3 nucleotides: TGTGCCAGCAGTTCAACCGACACAGATACGCAGTATTTT. Its protein product is CASSSTDTDTQYF.

The sample holds a few counts of this clonotype. The chain joins TRBV27 to TRBJ2-1, with no clear D. Germline-derived CDR1 and CDR2 are MNHEY and SMNVEV (reference sequence). Trimming cost V 6 bases and J 2 bases, with 11 bases left between them. The CDR3 is made up of 14 amino acids. The CDR3 reads CASRRAATYNEQFF. CDR3 DNA sequence: TGTGCCAGCAGGCGTGCTGCTACCTACAATGAGCAGTTCTTC.

The V gene is TRBV3-1, the J gene TRBJ2-7; 7 bases are a match to TRBD1. Trimming removed 3 bases from V and 2 bases from J; junction bases left unmatched: 7. From germline, CDR1 is LGHDT and CDR2 YNNKEL (reference sequence). The CDR3 is made up of 15 amino acids. Here the CDR3 reads CASSQEKTGTYEQYF. The CDR3 DNA follows: TGTGCCAGCAGCCAGGAAAAGACAGGGACCTACGAGCAGTACTTC.

This clonotype was counted only a few times. The chain recombines TRBV20-1 with TRBJ2-7; D possibly corresponds to TRBD1 (6 bases). Trimming shortened V by 3 bases and J by 3 bases, and 9 bases separated the two germline ends. Germline V gene data show CDR1 as DFQATT and CDR2 as SNEGSKA (reference sequence). The CDR3 loop spans 12 amino acids. CDR3 in amino acids: CSASEGVYEQYF. CDR3 in DNA: TGCAGTGCTAGCGAGGGGGTCTACGAGCAGTACTTC.

The rearrangement joins TRBV29-1 to TRBJ2-5, with TRBD2 identical over 7 bases. The germline V gene encodes CDR1 SQVTM and CDR2 ANQGSEA. V was pared by 6 bases and J by 0 bases, with 7 bases of the junction left unmatched. This CDR3 comprises 14 residues. This chain's CDR3 is CSVGGSSNQETQYF. DNA of the CDR3: TGCAGCGTCGGCGGGAGCAGCAACCAAGAGACCCAGTACTTC.

This clonotype has a handful of counts. The chain couples TRBV15 to TRBJ2-7, with 7 positions matching TRBD1. CDR3 size: 16 residues. The germline V gene has CDR1 LNHNV and CDR2 YYDKDF (reference sequence). V was pared by 1 base and J by 7 bases, with 13 bases of the junction left unmatched. In DNA form, the CDR3 reads TGTGCCACCAGCAGAGCCGGACAGGTCCCCTCTTGGGAGCAGTACTTC. As protein: CATSRAGQVPSWEQYF.

This clonotype appeared a few times. The V call is TRBV7-2, the J call TRBJ2-1; TRBD2 aligns across 8 bases. Germline lookup yields CDR1 SGHTA and CDR2 FQGNSA. This CDR3 region has 15 residues. V dropped 5 bases and J dropped 9; count of bases not matched to a gene: 12. The CDR3 region has the DNA TGTGCCAGCAGCCCAGAAGTAGCGGGAATGGGTGAGCAGTTCTTC. It specifies CASSPEVAGMGEQFF.

This clonotype was picked up a small number of times. This rearrangement joins TRBV25-1 to TRBJ2-7, with D possibly matching TRBD2 (5 bases). The CDR3 is 20 residues long. Trimming removed 0 bases at V and 0 bases at J, with 24 bases between. In germline, CDR1 is MGHDK, CDR2 SYGVNS. For the CDR3, the DNA is TGTGCCAGCAGTGAATATTTTAATTTCGGCCTCAGCGGTAGCTCCTACGAGCAGTACTTC. This sequence encodes CASSEYFNFGLSGSSYEQYF.

This clonotype was seen many times. The DNA of the CDR3 is TGTGCCAGCAGTTTAGCACCGGGACAGGGGATGAATGAGCAGTTCTTC. Translating gives CASSLAPGQGMNEQFF. The chain uses TRBV12-3 or TRBV12-4 and TRBJ2-1, with TRBD1 identical over 10 bases. V shed 0 bases, J shed 7 bases, and the junction held 6 bases outside the gene matches. This CDR3 has 16 residues.

This clonotype appeared a few times. The rearrangement links TRBV6-2 or TRBV6-3 to TRBJ2-7, with TRBD2 matching 8 bases. CDR3 length: 13 residues. CDR1 is MNHEY, CDR2 SVGEGT, per germline. The trim removed 5 bases at V and 4 bases at J, leaving 4 bases unmatched. This CDR3 reads CASSTSGWYEQYF. CDR3 coding DNA: TGTGCCAGCAGTACTAGCGGATGGTACGAGCAGTACTTC.

This clonotype was observed a handful of times. The chain carries TRBV5-5 and TRBJ2-5, with D unclear. The CDR3 consists of 15 residues. V lost 1 base, J lost 1 base, and 11 bases lay in between. The V gene's germline CDR1 is SGHKS and CDR2 YYEKEE (reference sequence). The CDR3 protein is CASSLRAGVQETQYF. CDR3 nucleotides: TGTGCCAGCAGCTTGAGGGCAGGAGTCCAAGAGACCCAGTACTTC.

Many counts were recorded for this clonotype. CDR3 bases: TGCAGTGCTAGGTGGGACAGGGCCCAGAGGCAGTTCTTC. It is translated as CSARWDRAQRQFF. The genes are TRBV20-1 and TRBJ2-1, with 9 nucleotides matching TRBD1. The V gene's germline CDR1 is DFQATT and CDR2 SNEGSKA (reference sequence). The V gene end was trimmed by 3 bases and the J gene end by 12 bases; junction bases not matched to a gene: 9. The CDR3 totals 13 residues.

This clonotype was seen only a few times. V gene TRBV12-3 or TRBV12-4 combines with J gene TRBJ2-3; no clear D. The CDR3 covers 14 residues. V was cut by 3 bases and J by 3 bases, with 10 bases left in between. The CDR3 nucleotides are TGTGCCAGCAGTTTTGACGAAGTAACAGATACGCAGTATTTT. Residues: CASSFDEVTDTQYF.

The rearrangement joins TRBV19 to TRBJ1-1; 12 positions agree with TRBD1. The germline V gene encodes CDR1 LNHDA and CDR2 SQIVND (reference sequence). The CDR3 runs to 18 residues. J lost 3 bases, V lost 2 bases, and 10 bases had no gene match. CDR3 loop: CASSISGTGGAWDTEAFF. Here the CDR3 DNA reads TGTGCCAGTAGTATAAGTGGGACAGGGGGCGCCTGGGACACTGAAGCTTTCTTT.

This clonotype occurred many times. This chain joins TRBV29-1 and TRBJ2-5, with 9 bases fitting TRBD1. The V segment lost 4 bases and the J segment 3 bases; nucleotides outside the gene matches: 9. This CDR3 is 15 amino acids long. Germline assignment: CDR1 SQVTM and CDR2 ANQGSEA. CDR3 loop: CSVAWRDRDKETQYF. For the CDR3, the DNA is TGCAGCGTTGCTTGGAGGGACAGGGACAAAGAGACCCAGTACTTC.

Many counts were recorded for this clonotype. The chain joins TRBV3-1 to TRBJ2-3; the D call may be TRBD1 or TRBD2 (5 bases each). Trimming stripped 4 bases from V and 2 bases from J, with 7 bases between. The CDR3 runs to 13 residues. Germline lookup yields CDR1 LGHDT and CDR2 YNNKEL (reference sequence). The CDR3 spells CASSPGTTDTQYF. In DNA form, the CDR3 reads TGTGCCAGCAGCCCTGGGACCACAGATACGCAGTATTTT.

V gene TRBV29-1 combines with J gene TRBJ1-3, with a weak D call TRBD1 (6 bases). This CDR3 comprises 15 residues. Trimming removed 0 bases from V and 0 bases from J, with 9 bases in between. Looked up from germline, CDR1 is SQVTM and CDR2 is ANQGSEA. Here the CDR3 reads CSVEDFRGSGNTIYF. In DNA form, the CDR3 reads TGCAGCGTTGAAGATTTCAGGGGCTCTGGAAACACCATATATTTT.

CDR3 sequence: CASSLTADRSYEQYF. CDR3 nucleotide sequence: TGTGCCAGCAGCTTAACTGCGGACAGGTCCTACGAGCAGTACTTC. The chain couples TRBV7-3 to TRBJ2-7; 7 bases map to TRBD1. Germline trimming cut 0 bases from V and 1 base from J; bases unmatched to any gene: 3. The CDR3 runs to 15 residues. Germline assignment: CDR1 SGHTA and CDR2 FQGTGA.

The chain uses TRBV13 and TRBJ2-1, with TRBD1 identical over 7 bases. The V segment lost 3 bases and the J segment 5 bases; nucleotides outside the gene matches: 13. Germline values: CDR1 PRHDT, CDR2 FYEKMQ (reference sequence). The CDR3 is made up of 17 amino acids. In DNA, the CDR3 is TGTGCCAGCAGCTTCTGGGGGCTGGTGGGACAGAACAATGAGCAGTTCTTC. Its translation: CASSFWGLVGQNNEQFF.

This clonotype was recorded a few times. As DNA, the CDR3 is TGCACCAGCAGACGATCCGCTGATCTGGGTTCACCCCTCCACTTT. The encoded protein is CTSRRSADLGSPLHF. This chain joins TRBV1 and TRBJ1-6. TRBV1 is a recognized pseudogene. The CDR3 is made up of 15 amino acids.

There are many counts of this clonotype. J is TRBJ1-1 and V is TRBV7-2, with 8 bases aligning to TRBD1. From germline, CDR1 is SGHTA and CDR2 FQGNSA. CDR3 length equals 14 residues. Unmatched junction bases numbered 6, after V lost 5 bases and J lost 4 bases. Written as DNA, the CDR3 is TGTGCCAGCAGCACCGGACAGGGTGCCACTGAAGCTTTCTTT. The encoded protein is CASSTGQGATEAFF.